What follows is one TCR beta chain and its context. Germline loops: CDR1 MDHEN, CDR2 SYDVKM. V lost 7 bases, J lost 7 bases, and 12 bases stayed unmatched. The CDR3 spans 16 residues. These data are taken from a study of T cell responses to AZD1222 COVID-19 vaccine. Assay: immunoSEQ multiplex PCR; the TCRdb copy retains only in-frame clones and omits some. The sample lists 100,000 or so clones; less than 90% were seen once. The chain has TRBV28 and TRBJ2-1, with 11 bases lining up with TRBD2. The receptor's source is an adult in good health. Sequencing was performed on peripheral blood, taken on day 0 of AZD1222 vaccination. CDR3 sequence (DNA): TGTGCCAGCACCTCACCCACTAGCGGGAGAGGGAATGAGCAGTTCTTC. It translates to CASTSPTSGRGNEQFF. Based on the CDR3 plus reference TRBV28 and TRBJ2-1, the full variable domain is DVKVTQSSRYLVKRTGEKVFLECVQDMDHENMFWYRQDPGLGLRLIYFSYDVKMKEKGDIPEGYSVSREKKERFSLILESASTNQTSMYLCASTSPTSGRGNEQFFGPGTRLTVL.